A single sample gave rise to the 13 T cell receptor beta chains below, sequenced in a study of cytomegalovirus exposure and HLA in healthy donors. Both 60 Vbeta primers and 13 Jbeta primers went into the PCR. Produced via immunoSEQ multiplex PCR; TCRdb's table is partial and in-frame only. The sample consists of under 200,000 clones, more than 60% of them appearing once. What was sequenced was PBMCs. The receptors stem from a woman aged 45-59 years in good health and CMV-seropositive.

This rearrangement joins TRBV28 to TRBJ1-2; the D gene is possibly TRBD1 (6 bases). The V end was cut by 1 base, the J end by 6 bases, with 18 bases between. The CDR3 contains 16 residues. Germline V gene sequence: CDR1 MDHEN, CDR2 SYDVKM. The chain's CDR3 is CASSLSSRGGGHGYTF. Here the CDR3 DNA reads TGTGCCAGCAGTTTATCCTCTCGGGGAGGGGGACATGGCTACACCTTC.

V is TRBV28 and J is TRBJ1-1; D gene unclear. This CDR3 is 12 amino acids long. V was trimmed by 10 bases and J by 8 bases, leaving 17 bases between them. Germline CDR1 reads MDHEN; CDR2 reads SYDVKM. Here the CDR3 reads CATFSSRVEAFF. The CDR3 bases are TGTGCCACCTTTTCTTCGAGGGTAGAAGCTTTCTTT. Full variable domain (outside the CDR3, taken from reference TRBV28 and TRBJ1-1): DVKVTQSSRYLVKRTGEKVFLECVQDMDHENMFWYRQDPGLGLRLIYFSYDVKMKEKGDIPEGYSVSREKKERFSLILESASTNQTSMYLCATFSSRVEAFFGQGTRLTVV.

The chain links TRBV10-3 to TRBJ2-2, with 10 bases lining up with TRBD1. In germline, CDR1 is ENHRY, CDR2 SYGVKD. V lost 6 bases, J lost 1 base, and 8 bases stayed unmatched. This CDR3 has 17 amino acids. For the CDR3, the DNA is TGTGCCATCAGATCCGGGACAGGGGCGATGAACACCGGGGAGCTGTTTTTT. This sequence encodes CAIRSGTGAMNTGELFF.

The chain combines TRBV6-5 with TRBJ2-1; TRBD2 agrees at 13 bases. J lost 7 bases, V lost 0 bases, and 3 bases had no gene match. The CDR3 consists of 16 residues. From germline, CDR1 is MNHEY and CDR2 SVGAGI. The CDR3 loop reads CASSYSWTSGSNEQFF. The CDR3 DNA reads TGTGCCAGCAGTTACTCTTGGACTAGCGGGAGTAATGAGCAGTTCTTC.

This chain links TRBV7-2 with TRBJ1-1, with 7 bases matching TRBD1. The CDR3 sequence is 14 residues long. Germline trimming cut 5 bases from V and 7 bases from J; bases unmatched to any gene: 10. Germline lookup yields CDR1 SGHTA and CDR2 FQGNSA. CDR3 amino acids: CASSRPLGQYEAFF. The CDR3 DNA sequence: TGTGCCAGCAGCCGCCCATTGGGACAGTATGAAGCTTTCTTT.

This chain links TRBV2 with TRBJ1-1; D might be TRBD1 (5 bases). The CDR3 contains 14 residues. CDR1 SNHLY and CDR2 FYNNEI come from the germline V gene. V shed 4 bases and J shed 1 base, with 10 bases lying between them. CDR3 bases: TGTGCCAGCAGTGGGTTTCAGGGGAACACTGAAGCTTTCTTT. Encoded protein: CASSGFQGNTEAFF.

The V call is TRBV19, the J call TRBJ1-6, with 7 bases identical to TRBD1. The CDR3 is 17 residues long. The V segment lost 4 bases and the J segment 5 bases; nucleotides outside the gene matches: 11. CDR1 and CDR2 from the germline V gene are LNHDA and SQIVND (reference sequence). CDR3 amino acids: CASSTRQGSGNNSPLHF. The CDR3 DNA is TGTGCCAGTAGTACGAGACAGGGAAGTGGTAATAATTCACCCCTCCACTTT.

J is TRBJ2-3 and V is TRBV30; 10 bases are shared with TRBD2. Germline loops: CDR1 GTSNPN, CDR2 SVGIG (reference sequence). The CDR3 spans 15 residues. Trimming removed 5 bases from V and 1 base from J; junction bases left unmatched: 6. The CDR3 nucleotides are TGTGCCTGGTCCATGCTAGCGGGAGGCACAGATACGCAGTATTTT. Protein: CAWSMLAGGTDTQYF.

V is TRBV10-2 and J is TRBJ2-5, with TRBD2 matching over 8 bases. The CDR3 length is 15 residues. V lost 3 bases to trimming and J lost 5 bases; unmatched junction nucleotides: 8. Germline V gives CDR1 WSHSY, CDR2 SAAADI. This chain's CDR3 is CASSDDGGAWETQYF. CDR3 sequence (DNA): TGCGCCAGCAGTGACGACGGGGGGGCCTGGGAGACCCAGTACTTC.

This rearrangement joins TRBV7-2 to TRBJ2-1; tentatively, D is TRBD2 (6 bases). Trimming took 5 bases from V and 5 from J, leaving 16 bases between them. This CDR3 is built from 15 residues. Germline CDR1 and CDR2: SGHTA and FQGNSA. The CDR3 here is CASSTIAAGNNEQFF. In DNA form, the CDR3 reads TGTGCCAGCAGCACAATAGCGGCGGGGAACAATGAGCAGTTCTTC. Full variable domain (missing parts from reference TRBV7-2 and TRBJ2-1): GAGVSQSPSNKVTEKGKDVELRCDPISGHTALYWYRQSLGQGLEFLIYFQGNSAPDKSGLPSDRFSAERTGGSVSTLTIQRTQQEDSAVYLCASSTIAAGNNEQFFGPGTRLTVL.

V and J are TRBV5-6 and TRBJ2-1; perhaps TRBD2 as D (6 bases). V lost 0 bases to trimming and J lost 8 bases, with 9 bases between them. The CDR3 has 13 residues. Germline values: CDR1 SGHDT, CDR2 YYEEEE. The CDR3 loop reads CASSLEPSDEQFF. CDR3 sequence (DNA): TGTGCCAGCAGCTTGGAGCCTAGCGATGAGCAGTTCTTC.

V gene TRBV4-3 combines with J gene TRBJ1-2, with 9 bases fitting TRBD1. CDR1 LGHNA and CDR2 YSLEER come from the germline V gene. V lost 1 base to trimming and J lost 4 bases; unmatched junction nucleotides: 4. There are 15 residues in the CDR3. CDR3 in DNA: TGCGCCAGCAGCCAAGGGACAGGGGCGGTCTATGGCTACACCTTC. It specifies CASSQGTGAVYGYTF.

The J gene is TRBJ1-2, the V gene TRBV20-1, with unresolved D. Germline values: CDR1 DFQATT, CDR2 SNEGSKA (reference sequence). V lost 6 bases, J lost 8 bases, and 10 bases lay in between. The CDR3 has 10 residues. Written as DNA, the CDR3 is TGCAGTGCCTTGAACGAGGGCTACACCTTC. This gives the protein CSALNEGYTF.